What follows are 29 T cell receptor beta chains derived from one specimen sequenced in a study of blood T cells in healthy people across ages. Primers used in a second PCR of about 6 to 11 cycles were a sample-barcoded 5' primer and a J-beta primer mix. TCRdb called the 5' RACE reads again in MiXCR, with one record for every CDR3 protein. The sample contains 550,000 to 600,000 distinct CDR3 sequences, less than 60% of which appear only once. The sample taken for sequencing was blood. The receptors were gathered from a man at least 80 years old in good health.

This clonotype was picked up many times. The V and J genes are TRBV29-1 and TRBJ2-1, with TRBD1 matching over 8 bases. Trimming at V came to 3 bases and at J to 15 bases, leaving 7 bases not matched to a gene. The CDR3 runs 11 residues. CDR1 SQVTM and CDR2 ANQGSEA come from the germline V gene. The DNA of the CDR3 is TGCAGCGTTGAGAAAGGGGACAGGTGGTTCTTC. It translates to CSVEKGDRWFF.

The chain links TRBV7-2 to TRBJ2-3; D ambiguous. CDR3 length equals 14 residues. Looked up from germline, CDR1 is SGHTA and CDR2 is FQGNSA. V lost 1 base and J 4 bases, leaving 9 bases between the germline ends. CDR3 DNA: TGTGCCAGCAGCTTAGGTCGGCTGCCAGATACGCAGTATTTT. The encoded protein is CASSLGRLPDTQYF.

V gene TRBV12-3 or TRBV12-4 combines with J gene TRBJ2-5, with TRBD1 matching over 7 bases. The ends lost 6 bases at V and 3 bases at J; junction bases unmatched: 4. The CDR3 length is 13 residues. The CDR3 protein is CASRRQGEETQYF. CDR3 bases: TGTGCCAGCAGGAGGCAGGGGGAAGAGACCCAGTACTTC.

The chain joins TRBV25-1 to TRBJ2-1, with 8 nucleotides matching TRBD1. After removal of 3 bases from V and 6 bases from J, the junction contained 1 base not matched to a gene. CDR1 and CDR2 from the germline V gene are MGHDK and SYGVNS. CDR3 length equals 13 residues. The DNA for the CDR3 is TGTGCCAGCAGTGATACAGGGGGCAATGAGCAGTTCTTC. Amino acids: CASSDTGGNEQFF.

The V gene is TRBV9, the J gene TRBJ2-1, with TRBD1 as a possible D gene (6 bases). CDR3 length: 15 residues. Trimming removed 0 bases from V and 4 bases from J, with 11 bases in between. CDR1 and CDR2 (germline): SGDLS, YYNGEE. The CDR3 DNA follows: TGTGCCAGCAGCGTAGCCCCGGACAGTTACAATGAGCAGTTCTTC. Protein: CASSVAPDSYNEQFF.

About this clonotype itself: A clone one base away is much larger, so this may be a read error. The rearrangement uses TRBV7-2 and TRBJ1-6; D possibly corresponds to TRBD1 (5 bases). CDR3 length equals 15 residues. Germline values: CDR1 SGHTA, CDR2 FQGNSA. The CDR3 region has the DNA TGTGCCAGCAGCTTAGCCCCAGGGAATAATTCACCCCCCCACTTT. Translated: CASSLAPGNNSPPHF.

The CDR3 loop is CSVGRTDTQYF. CDR3 DNA: TGCAGCGTCGGACGAACAGATACGCAGTATTTT. The genes are TRBV29-1 and TRBJ2-3; no firm D call. Germline CDR1 is SQVTM and CDR2 is ANQGSEA. There are 11 residues in the CDR3. The V end was cut by 6 bases, the J end by 3 bases, with 7 bases between.

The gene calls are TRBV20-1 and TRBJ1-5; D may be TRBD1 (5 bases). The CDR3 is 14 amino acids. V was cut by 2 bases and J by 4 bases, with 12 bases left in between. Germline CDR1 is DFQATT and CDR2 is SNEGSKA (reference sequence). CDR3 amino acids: CSARPDSGNQPQHF. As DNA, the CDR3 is TGCAGTGCTAGACCCGACAGTGGAAATCAGCCCCAGCATTTT.

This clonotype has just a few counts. CDR3 DNA sequence: TGCAGTGCTAGAGAAACATGGTACAATGAGCAGTTCTTC. This translates into CSARETWYNEQFF. The chain couples TRBV20-1 to TRBJ2-1, with D hard to call. This CDR3 is built from 13 residues. Germline loops: CDR1 DFQATT, CDR2 SNEGSKA (reference sequence). V shed 0 bases and J shed 4 bases, with 7 bases lying between them.

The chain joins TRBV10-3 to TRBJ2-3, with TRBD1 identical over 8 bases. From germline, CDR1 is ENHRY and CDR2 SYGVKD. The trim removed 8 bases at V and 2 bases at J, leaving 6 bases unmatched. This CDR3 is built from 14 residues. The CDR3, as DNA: TGTGCCATCGGACAGGGCGCGACCACAGATACGCAGTATTTT. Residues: CAIGQGATTDTQYF.

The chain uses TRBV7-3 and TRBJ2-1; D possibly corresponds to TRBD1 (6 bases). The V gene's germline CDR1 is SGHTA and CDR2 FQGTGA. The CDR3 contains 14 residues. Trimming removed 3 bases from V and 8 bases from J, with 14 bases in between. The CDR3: CASSLAGVGDEQFF. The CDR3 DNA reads TGTGCCAGCAGCTTGGCAGGGGTAGGCGATGAGCAGTTCTTC.

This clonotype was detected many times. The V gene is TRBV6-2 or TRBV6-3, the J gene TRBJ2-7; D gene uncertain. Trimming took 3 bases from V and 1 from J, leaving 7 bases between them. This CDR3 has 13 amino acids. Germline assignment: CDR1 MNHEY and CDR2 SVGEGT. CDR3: CASSYGGSYEQYF. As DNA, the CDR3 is TGTGCCAGCAGTTATGGCGGTTCCTACGAGCAGTACTTC.

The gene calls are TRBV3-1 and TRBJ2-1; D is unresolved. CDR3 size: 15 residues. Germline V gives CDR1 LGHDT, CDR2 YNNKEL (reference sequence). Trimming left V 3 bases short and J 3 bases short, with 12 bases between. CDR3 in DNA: TGTGCCAGCAGCCACGCGGCGAAATACTACAATGAGCAGTTCTTC. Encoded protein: CASSHAAKYYNEQFF.

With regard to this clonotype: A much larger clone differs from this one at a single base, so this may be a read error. The CDR3 DNA is TGCGCCAGCAGCCTAGACAGCTTTCACTACGAGCAGTACTTC. Translation gives CASSLDSFHYEQYF. The chain recombines TRBV5-1 with TRBJ2-7; possible D gene TRBD1, 5 bases. CDR3 length: 14 amino acids. Trimming stripped 4 bases from V and 3 bases from J, with 14 bases between. Germline assignment: CDR1 SGHRS and CDR2 YFSETQ. Using reference TRBV5-1 and TRBJ2-7 for the parts outside the CDR3, the full variable domain is KAGVTQTPRYLIKTRGQQVTLSCSPISGHRSVSWYQQTPGQGLQFLFEYFSETQRNKGNFPGRFSGRQFSNSRSEMNVSTLELGDSALYLCASSLDSFHYEQYFGPGTRLTVT.

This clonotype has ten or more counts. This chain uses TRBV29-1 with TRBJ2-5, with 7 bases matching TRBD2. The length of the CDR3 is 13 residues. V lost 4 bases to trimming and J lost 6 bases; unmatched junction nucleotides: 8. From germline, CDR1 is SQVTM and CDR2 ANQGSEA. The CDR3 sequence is CSVVAGVGKTQYF. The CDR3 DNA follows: TGCAGCGTTGTGGCGGGAGTAGGAAAGACCCAGTACTTC. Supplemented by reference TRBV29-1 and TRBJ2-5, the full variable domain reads SAVISQKPSRDICQRGTSLTIQCQVDSQVTMMFWYRQQPGQSLTLIATANQGSEATYESGFVIDKFPISRPNLTFSTLTVSNMSPEDSSIYLCSVVAGVGKTQYFGPGTRLLVL.

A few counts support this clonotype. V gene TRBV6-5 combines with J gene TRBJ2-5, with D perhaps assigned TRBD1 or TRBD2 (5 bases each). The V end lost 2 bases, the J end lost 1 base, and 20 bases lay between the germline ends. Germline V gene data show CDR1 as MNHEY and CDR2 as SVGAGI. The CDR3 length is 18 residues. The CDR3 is CASSYRDGVRYRQETQYF. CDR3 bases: TGTGCCAGCAGTTACCGGGACGGGGTTCGGTACCGCCAAGAGACCCAGTACTTC.

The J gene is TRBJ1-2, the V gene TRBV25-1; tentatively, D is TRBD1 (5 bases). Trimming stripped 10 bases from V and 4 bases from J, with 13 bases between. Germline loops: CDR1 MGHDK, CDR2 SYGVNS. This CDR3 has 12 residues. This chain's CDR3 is CATAGTAYGYTF. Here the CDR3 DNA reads TGTGCCACCGCCGGGACGGCCTATGGCTACACCTTC.

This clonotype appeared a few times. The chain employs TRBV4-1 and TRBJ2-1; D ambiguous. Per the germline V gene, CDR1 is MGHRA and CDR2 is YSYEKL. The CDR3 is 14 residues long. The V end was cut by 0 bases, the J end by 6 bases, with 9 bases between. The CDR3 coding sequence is TGCGCCAGCAGCCAAGATCAGTTAGTCAATGAGCAGTTCTTC. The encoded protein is CASSQDQLVNEQFF.

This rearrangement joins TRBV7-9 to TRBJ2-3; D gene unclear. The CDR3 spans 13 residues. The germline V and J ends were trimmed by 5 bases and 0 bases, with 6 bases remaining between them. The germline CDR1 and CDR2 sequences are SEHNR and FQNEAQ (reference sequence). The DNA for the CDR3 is TGTGCCAGCAGCATTTCTAGCACAGATACGCAGTATTTT. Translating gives CASSISSTDTQYF.

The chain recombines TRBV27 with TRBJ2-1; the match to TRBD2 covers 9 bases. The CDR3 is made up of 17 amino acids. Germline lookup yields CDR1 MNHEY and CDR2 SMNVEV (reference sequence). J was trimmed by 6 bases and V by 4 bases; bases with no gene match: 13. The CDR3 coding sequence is TGTGCCAGCAGTTCGCCCCCTTTTGCGGGGGGGCCCAATGAGCAGTTCTTC. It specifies CASSSPPFAGGPNEQFF.

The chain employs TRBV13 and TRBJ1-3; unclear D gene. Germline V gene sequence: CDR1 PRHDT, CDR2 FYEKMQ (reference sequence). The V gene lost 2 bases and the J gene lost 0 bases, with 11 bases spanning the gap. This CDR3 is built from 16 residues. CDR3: CASSLWNGDSGNTIYF. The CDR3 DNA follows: TGTGCCAGCAGCTTATGGAACGGCGACTCTGGAAACACCATATATTTT.

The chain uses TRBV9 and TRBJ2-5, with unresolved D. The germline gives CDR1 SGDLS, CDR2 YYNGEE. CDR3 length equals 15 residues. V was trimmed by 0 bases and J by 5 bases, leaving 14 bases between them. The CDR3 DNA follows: TGTGCCAGCAGCGTAGCTACCGGATTGGAGGAGACCCAGTACTTC. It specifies CASSVATGLEETQYF.

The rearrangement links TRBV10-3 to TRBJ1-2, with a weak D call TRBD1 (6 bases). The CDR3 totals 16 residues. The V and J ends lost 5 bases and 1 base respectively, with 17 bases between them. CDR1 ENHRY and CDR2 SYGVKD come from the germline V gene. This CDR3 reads CAISRTDPRFNYGYTF. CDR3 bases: TGTGCCATCAGTAGGACAGATCCTCGCTTTAACTATGGCTACACCTTC.

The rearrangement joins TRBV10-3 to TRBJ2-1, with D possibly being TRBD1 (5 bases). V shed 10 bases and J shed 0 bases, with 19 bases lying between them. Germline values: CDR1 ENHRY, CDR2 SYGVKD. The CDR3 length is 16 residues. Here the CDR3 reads CATRARGPGSYNEQFF. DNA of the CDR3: TGTGCCACTCGGGCTAGGGGTCCCGGCTCCTACAATGAGCAGTTCTTC.

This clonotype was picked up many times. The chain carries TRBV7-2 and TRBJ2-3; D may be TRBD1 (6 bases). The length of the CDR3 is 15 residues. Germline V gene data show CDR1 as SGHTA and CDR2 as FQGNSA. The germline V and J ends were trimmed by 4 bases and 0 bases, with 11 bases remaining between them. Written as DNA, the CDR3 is TGTGCCAGCAGCTCCTCGGGACAAAGCACAGATACGCAGTATTTT. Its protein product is CASSSSGQSTDTQYF.

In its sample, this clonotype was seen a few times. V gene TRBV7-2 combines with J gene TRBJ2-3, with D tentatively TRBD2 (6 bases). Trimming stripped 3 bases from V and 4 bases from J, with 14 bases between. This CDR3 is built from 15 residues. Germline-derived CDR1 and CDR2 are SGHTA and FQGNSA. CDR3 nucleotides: TGTGCCAGCAGCTTGGTGGCTAGCGAGGCAGATACGCAGTATTTT. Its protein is CASSLVASEADTQYF. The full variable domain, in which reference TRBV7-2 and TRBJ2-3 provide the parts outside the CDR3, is GAGVSQSPSNKVTEKGKDVELRCDPISGHTALYWYRQSLGQGLEFLIYFQGNSAPDKSGLPSDRFSAERTGGSVSTLTIQRTQQEDSAVYLCASSLVASEADTQYFGPGTRLTVL.

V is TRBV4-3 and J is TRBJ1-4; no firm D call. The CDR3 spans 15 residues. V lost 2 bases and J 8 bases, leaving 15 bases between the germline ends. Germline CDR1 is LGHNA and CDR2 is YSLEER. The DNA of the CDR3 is TGCGCCAGCAGCCAACTGACCGGGGTGGAAGAAAAACTGTTTTTT. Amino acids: CASSQLTGVEEKLFF.

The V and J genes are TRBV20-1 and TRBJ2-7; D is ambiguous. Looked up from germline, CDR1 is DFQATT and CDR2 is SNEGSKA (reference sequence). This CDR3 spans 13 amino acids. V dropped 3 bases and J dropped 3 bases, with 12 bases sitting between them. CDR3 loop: CSARVDPIYEQYF. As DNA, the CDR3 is TGCAGTGCTAGGGTAGACCCGATCTACGAGCAGTACTTC.

This chain's CDR3 is CASSSGNGYTF. The CDR3 coding sequence is TGTGCCAGCAGTTCAGGGAATGGCTACACCTTC. This rearrangement joins TRBV25-1 to TRBJ1-2, with D possibly matching TRBD1 (5 bases). The CDR3 loop spans 11 amino acids. Trimming pared 5 bases from V and 6 bases from J, leaving 7 bases between. Germline values: CDR1 MGHDK, CDR2 SYGVNS.